This T cell receptor (beta chain) was profiled in a study of control samples from healthy donors and cancer patients. CDR1 and CDR2 (germline): LNHDA, SQIVND (reference sequence). Trimming at V came to 5 bases and at J to 3 bases, leaving 11 bases not matched to a gene. CDR3 size: 16 residues. The assay was immunoSEQ multiplex PCR, and TCRdb's table has in-frame clones only and misses some. The sample records fewer than 50,000 clones, over 85% being singletons. The sequenced material came from PBMCs. The chain combines TRBV19 with TRBJ1-2; 8 nucleotides line up with TRBD1. The source is a man younger than 40 with colorectal cancer. The CDR3 sequence is CASSSPWTGSDYGYTF. In DNA, the CDR3 is TGTGCCAGTAGTTCCCCCTGGACAGGGAGTGACTATGGCTACACCTTC. The full variable domain, its missing parts supplied by reference TRBV19 and TRBJ1-2, is DGGITQSPKYLFRKEGQNVTLSCEQNLNHDAMYWYRQDPGQGLRLIYYSQIVNDFQKGDIAEGYSVSREKKESFPLTVTSAQKNPTAFYLCASSSPWTGSDYGYTFGSGTRLTVV.